This T cell receptor (beta chain) was sequenced during a study of blood T cell repertoires in COVID-19. Study summary: Spain, Italy and the United States supplied samples that represented acute and convalescent COVID-19. The cDNA or gDNA used as material had been derived from T cells, B-cell-depleted T cells, or PBMCs.

In the authors' workflow: Estimation of nucleated cell counts relied on the amplification of reference gene primers. Produced via immunoSEQ multiplex PCR; TCRdb's table is partial and in-frame only. That table is the source of V, J and clone size, and D and trimming were worked out from the DNA. The data contain approximately 310,000 clones, 85% of them singletons. V lost 7 bases, J lost 3 bases, and 9 bases stayed unmatched. This CDR3 has 14 residues. The germline V gene encodes CDR1 SQVTM and CDR2 ANQGSEA. The source is a woman aged 25 to 39 who had been exposed to COVID-19. The chain is built from TRBV29-1 and TRBJ2-1; TRBD2 aligns across 7 bases. Source material: PBMCs or T cells enriched from blood (not recorded which). The CDR3 protein is CSAVSGDYYNEQFF. Here the CDR3 DNA reads TGCAGCGCCGTCAGCGGGGACTACTACAATGAGCAGTTCTTC.